This TCR beta chain comes out of a study of OX40 agonist ivuxolimab in advanced cancers. This CDR3 has 17 residues. Unmatched junction bases numbered 11, after V lost 6 bases and J lost 0 bases. Looked up from germline, CDR1 is LNHDA and CDR2 is SQIVND (reference sequence). Assay used: immunoSEQ multiplex PCR; TCRdb lists only in-frame clones, some missing. This table holds 85,000 to 95,000 clones, roughly 90% found once. This clone came up a few times. Blood was sampled at baseline, cycle 4 day 1, and cycle 7 day 1. The chain is built from TRBV19 and TRBJ1-1; 9 bases fit TRBD1. Sequencing used CD4+ or CD8+ T cells sorted from blood, obtained in a trial of the OX40 agonist ivuxolimab. This TCR was sampled from an adult with an advanced solid tumor such as melanoma, head and neck, liver or kidney cancer. CDR3 protein: CASRPPGQGRMNTEAFF. CDR3 DNA: TGTGCCAGTAGGCCACCGGGACAGGGTCGAATGAACACTGAAGCTTTCTTT.